The T cell receptor beta chain under discussion was sequenced for a study of T cell changes during pregnancy in multiple sclerosis. Germline assignment: CDR1 SGHVS and CDR2 FNYEAQ. The CDR3 sequence is 15 residues long. V dropped 3 bases and J dropped 3; count of bases not matched to a gene: 7. Clones were read by immunoSEQ multiplex PCR, and TCRdb kept only the in-frame ones, dropping some. Here the sample spans over 50,000 clones, about nine tenths being singletons. This clonotype was obtained from a female donor in good health, enrolled as a control in a pregnancy study. Source: peripheral blood, taken in the first trimester of pregnancy. The V call is TRBV7-6, the J call TRBJ2-7, with TRBD1 matching 8 bases. The DNA of the CDR3 is TGTGCCAGCAGCTTCCGGACAGGGACCCTCTACGAGCAGTACTTC. This codes for CASSFRTGTLYEQYF.